This T cell receptor beta chain was captured in a study of human T cells and chemical hapten exposure. This clonotype was seen a handful of times. The ends were cut back, 0 bases at V and 7 bases at J, with 10 bases in the middle. The CDR3 covers 14 residues. Researchers extracted total RNA from unfractionated whole blood. The study's library attached unique molecular identifiers to single cDNA molecules. TCRdb re-called the reads with MiXCR, one entry per CDR3 protein. The sample lists about 120,000 distinct CDR3 sequences; roughly 8.5% were seen once. The sample comprised whole blood. This TCR came from a human donor in good health. Some clones in this sample may be carry-over from other donors' samples. The rearrangement links TRBV12-3 or TRBV12-4 to TRBJ1-5; unclear D gene. The CDR3 spells CASSLALLRQPQHF. CDR3 DNA: TGTGCCAGCAGTTTAGCCCTCCTTAGGCAGCCCCAGCATTTT.